This T cell receptor beta chain was captured in a study of identifying expanded T cells in peripheral blood. This table comes from immunoSEQ multiplex PCR, and its TCRdb copy is limited to in-frame clones, with some not included. This sample has over 100,000 clones, with approximately 90% found just once. The CDR3 is 12 residues long. The V and J ends lost 2 bases and 6 bases respectively, with 7 bases between them. CDR1 is SGHRS, CDR2 YFSETQ, per germline. This TCR was recovered from a person aged 18-69 years in good health. The chain recombines TRBV5-1 with TRBJ2-3; the D is unclear. Specimen: blood. CDR3 coding DNA: TGCGCCAGCAGCTTAGGGTGGGATACGCAGTATTTT. It yields the protein CASSLGWDTQYF.